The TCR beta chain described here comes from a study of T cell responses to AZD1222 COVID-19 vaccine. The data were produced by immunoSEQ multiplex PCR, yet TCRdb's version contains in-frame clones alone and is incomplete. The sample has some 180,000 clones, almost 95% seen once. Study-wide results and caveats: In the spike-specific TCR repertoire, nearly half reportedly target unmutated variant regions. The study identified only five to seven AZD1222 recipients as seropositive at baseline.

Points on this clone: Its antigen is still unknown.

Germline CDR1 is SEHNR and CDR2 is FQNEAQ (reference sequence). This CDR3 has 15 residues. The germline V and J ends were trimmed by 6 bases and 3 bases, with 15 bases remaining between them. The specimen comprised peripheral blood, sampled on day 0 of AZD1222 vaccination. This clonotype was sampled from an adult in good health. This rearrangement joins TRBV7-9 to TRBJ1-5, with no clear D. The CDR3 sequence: CASSPDPGDNQPQHF. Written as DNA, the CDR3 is TGTGCCAGCAGTCCAGACCCGGGAGACAATCAGCCCCAGCATTTT. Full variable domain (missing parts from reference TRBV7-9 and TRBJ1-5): DTGVSQNPRHKITKRGQNVTFRCDPISEHNRLYWYRQTLGQGPEFLTYFQNEAQLEKSRLLSDRFSAERPKGSFSTLEIQRTEQGDSAMYLCASSPDPGDNQPQHFGDGTRLSIL.